One and the same sample provided the 2 T cell receptor beta chains below, sequenced in a study of control samples from healthy donors and cancer patients. Here immunoSEQ multiplex PCR was the method, and the copy in TCRdb shows in-frame clones only, minus some. The table includes about 270,000 clones, roughly 82% detected once. The sequenced material came from PBMCs. The source is a woman aged 55-69 years with lung cancer.

Concerning this clone itself: Other nucleotide sequences from this sample produce the same CDR3. The chain couples TRBV6-5 to TRBJ1-3; D is uncertain. CDR3 length: 15 amino acids. Trimming pared 0 bases from V and 10 bases from J, leaving 16 bases between. Germline-derived CDR1 and CDR2 are MNHEY and SVGAGI. CDR3 DNA: TGTGCCAGCAGTTACTCATTGACCATCGGGAATACCATATATTTT. It translates to CASSYSLTIGNTIYF.

The gene calls are TRBV5-6 and TRBJ1-1; 9 bases fit TRBD1. There are 15 residues in the CDR3. The J segment lost 5 bases and the V segment lost 2 bases, leaving 7 bases of the junction unmatched. Per the germline V gene, CDR1 is SGHDT and CDR2 is YYEEEE. CDR3 amino acids: CASSLTGTGNTEAFF. CDR3 DNA sequence: TGTGCCAGCAGCTTAACCGGGACAGGGAATACTGAAGCTTTCTTT.